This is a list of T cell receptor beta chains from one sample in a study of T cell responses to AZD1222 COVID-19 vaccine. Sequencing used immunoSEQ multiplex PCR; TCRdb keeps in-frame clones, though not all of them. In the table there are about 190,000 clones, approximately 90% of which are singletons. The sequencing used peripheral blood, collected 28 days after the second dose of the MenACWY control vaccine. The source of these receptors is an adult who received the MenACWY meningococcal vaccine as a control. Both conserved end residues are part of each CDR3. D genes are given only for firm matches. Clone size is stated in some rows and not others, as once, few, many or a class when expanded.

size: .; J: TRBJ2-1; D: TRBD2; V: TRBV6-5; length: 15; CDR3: CASTYLAGPDNEQFF; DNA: TGTGCCAGCACCTATCTAGCGGGGCCGGACAATGAGCAGTTCTTC
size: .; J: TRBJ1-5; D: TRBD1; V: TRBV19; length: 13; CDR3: CASSSTGDQPQHF; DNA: TGTGCCAGTAGTTCGACAGGGGATCAGCCCCAGCATTTT
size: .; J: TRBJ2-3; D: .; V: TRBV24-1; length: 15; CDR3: CATSDWARRTDTQYF; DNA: TGTGCCACCAGTGATTGGGCAAGACGCACAGATACGCAGTATTTT
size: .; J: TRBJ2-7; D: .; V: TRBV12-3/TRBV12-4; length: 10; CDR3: CASTTREQYF; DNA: TGTGCCAGCACGACCCGCGAGCAGTACTTC
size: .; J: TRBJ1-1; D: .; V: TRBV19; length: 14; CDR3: CASRDSFRNTEAFF; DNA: TGTGCCAGTAGGGACAGTTTTAGAAACACTGAAGCTTTCTTT
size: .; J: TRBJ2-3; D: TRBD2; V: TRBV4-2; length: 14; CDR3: CASSQDLLAGGQYF; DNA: TGTGCCAGCAGCCAAGATCTCCTAGCGGGAGGTCAGTATTTT
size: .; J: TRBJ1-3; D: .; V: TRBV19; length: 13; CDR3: CASSGGIGNTIYF; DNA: TGTGCCAGTAGTGGGGGAATTGGAAACACCATATATTTT
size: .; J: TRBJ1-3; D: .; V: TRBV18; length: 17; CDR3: CASSSELAGAPGNTIYF; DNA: TGTGCCAGCTCATCAGAGCTTGCAGGGGCCCCTGGAAACACCATATATTTT
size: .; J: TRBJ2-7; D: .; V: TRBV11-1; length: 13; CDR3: CASSLGVVYEQYF; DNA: TGTGCCAGCAGCTTAGGGGTAGTCTACGAGCAGTACTTC
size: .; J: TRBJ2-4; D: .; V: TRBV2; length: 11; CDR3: CASSDWNIQYF; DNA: TGTGCCAGCAGTGACTGGAACATTCAGTACTTC
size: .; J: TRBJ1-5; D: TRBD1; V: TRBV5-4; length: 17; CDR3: CASSLEAGTVDDQPQHF; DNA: TGTGCCAGCAGCTTGGAAGCCGGGACAGTGGACGATCAGCCCCAGCATTTT
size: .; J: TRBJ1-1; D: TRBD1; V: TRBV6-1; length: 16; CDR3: CASSGKQGRWDTEAFF; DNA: TGTGCCAGCAGTGGAAAACAGGGGCGCTGGGACACTGAAGCTTTCTTT
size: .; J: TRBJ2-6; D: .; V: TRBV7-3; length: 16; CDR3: CASSSVGGVGANVLTF; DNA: TGTGCCAGCAGCTCCGTGGGAGGCGTTGGGGCCAACGTCCTGACTTTC
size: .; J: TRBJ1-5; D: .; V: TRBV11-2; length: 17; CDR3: CASSLGFTGAGNQPQHF; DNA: TGTGCCAGCAGCTTAGGATTTACGGGGGCGGGCAATCAGCCCCAGCATTTT
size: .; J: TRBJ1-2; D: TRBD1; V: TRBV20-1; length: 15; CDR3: CSASFRDRRNYGYTF; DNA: TGCAGTGCTAGTTTCCGGGACAGGAGAAACTATGGCTACACCTTC
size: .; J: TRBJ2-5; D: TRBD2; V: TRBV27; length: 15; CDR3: CASSPRLAGVETQYF; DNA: TGTGCCAGCAGTCCCCGATTAGCGGGAGTGGAGACCCAGTACTTC
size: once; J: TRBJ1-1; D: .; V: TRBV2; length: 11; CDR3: CASRANTEAFF; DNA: TGTGCCAGCCGGGCGAACACTGAAGCTTTCTTT
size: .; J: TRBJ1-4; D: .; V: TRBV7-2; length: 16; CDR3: CASSLVGGATNEKLFF; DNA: TGTGCCAGCAGCTTAGTAGGGGGAGCAACTAATGAAAAACTGTTTTTT
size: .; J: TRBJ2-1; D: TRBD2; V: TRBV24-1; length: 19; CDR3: CATSEGLAGALSSYNEQFF; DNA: TGTGCCACCAGTGAAGGACTAGCGGGAGCGTTAAGCTCCTACAATGAGCAGTTCTTC
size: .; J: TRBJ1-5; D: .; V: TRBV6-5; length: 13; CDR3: CASSQGAQQPQHF; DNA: TGTGCCAGCAGCCAGGGAGCGCAACAGCCCCAGCATTTT
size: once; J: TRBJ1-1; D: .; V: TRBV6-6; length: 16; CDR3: CASSYPTVGLGAEAFF; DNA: TGTGCCAGCAGTTACCCTACCGTGGGCCTCGGCGCTGAAGCTTTCTTT
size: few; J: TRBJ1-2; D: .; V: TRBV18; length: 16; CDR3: CASSPLGGATGLGYTF; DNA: TGTGCCAGCTCACCACTGGGGGGCGCGACGGGGCTAGGCTACACCTTC
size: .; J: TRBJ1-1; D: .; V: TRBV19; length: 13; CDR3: CASMIRPYTEAFF; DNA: TGTGCCAGTATGATACGGCCTTACACTGAAGCTTTCTTT
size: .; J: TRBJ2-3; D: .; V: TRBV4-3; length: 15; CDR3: CASSQEAGLADTQYF; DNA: TGCGCCAGCAGCCAAGAGGCGGGCCTCGCAGATACGCAGTATTTT
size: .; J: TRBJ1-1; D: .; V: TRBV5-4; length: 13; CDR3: CASSSPGPAEAFF; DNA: TGTGCCAGCAGCTCGCCGGGACCCGCTGAAGCTTTCTTT
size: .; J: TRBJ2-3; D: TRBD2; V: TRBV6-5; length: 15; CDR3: CASSRGLGVADTQYF; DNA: TGTGCCAGCAGCAGGGGACTAGGCGTAGCAGATACGCAGTATTTT
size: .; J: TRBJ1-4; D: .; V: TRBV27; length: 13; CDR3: CASRRGVGEKLFF; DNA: TGTGCCAGCCGAAGAGGGGTGGGGGAAAAACTGTTTTTT
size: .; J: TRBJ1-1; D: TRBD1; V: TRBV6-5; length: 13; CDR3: CASSRNRGSEAFF; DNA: TGTGCCAGCAGCCGGAACAGGGGGAGCGAAGCTTTCTTT
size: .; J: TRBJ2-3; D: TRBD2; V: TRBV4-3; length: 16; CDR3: CASSQESGRGTDTQYF; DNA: TGCGCCAGCAGCCAAGAAAGCGGGAGGGGCACAGATACGCAGTATTTT
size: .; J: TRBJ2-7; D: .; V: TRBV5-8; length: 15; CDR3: CASSSDTGQPYEQYF; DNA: TGTGCCAGCAGCTCAGACACTGGACAGCCTTACGAGCAGTACTTC
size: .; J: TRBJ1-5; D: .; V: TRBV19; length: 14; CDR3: CASSMQGGNQPQHF; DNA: TGTGCCAGTAGTATGCAGGGTGGCAATCAGCCCCAGCATTTT
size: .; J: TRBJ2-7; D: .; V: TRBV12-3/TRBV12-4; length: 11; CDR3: CASSLRAEQYF; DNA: TGTGCCAGCAGTTTAAGGGCGGAGCAGTACTTC
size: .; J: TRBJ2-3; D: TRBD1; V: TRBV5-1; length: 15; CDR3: CASSSDRGHTDTQYF; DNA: TGCGCCAGCAGCTCGGACAGGGGACACACAGATACGCAGTATTTT
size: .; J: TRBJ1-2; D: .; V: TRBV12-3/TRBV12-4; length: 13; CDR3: CASSSRGLHGYTF; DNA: TGTGCCAGCAGTTCAAGAGGGCTTCATGGCTACACCTTC
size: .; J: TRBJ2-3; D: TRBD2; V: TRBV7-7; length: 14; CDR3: CASSPGLATDTQYF; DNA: TGTGCTAGCAGCCCGGGACTAGCCACAGATACGCAGTATTTT
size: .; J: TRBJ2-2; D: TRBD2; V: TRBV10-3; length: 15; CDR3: CAITGLAGAGGELFF; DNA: TGTGCCATCACTGGGCTAGCGGGAGCCGGCGGGGAGCTGTTTTTT
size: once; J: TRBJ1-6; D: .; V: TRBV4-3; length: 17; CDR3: CASSQDLSGIRNSPLHF; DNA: TGCGCCAGCAGCCAAGATCTTTCAGGGATAAGGAATTCACCCCTCCACTTT
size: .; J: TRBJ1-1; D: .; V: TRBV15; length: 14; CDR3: CATSRESFYAEAFF; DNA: TGTGCCACCAGCAGAGAATCCTTTTACGCTGAAGCTTTCTTT
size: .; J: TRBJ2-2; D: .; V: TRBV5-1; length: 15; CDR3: CASSPDGTNTGELFF; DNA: TGCGCCAGCAGCCCGGACGGAACGAACACCGGGGAGCTGTTTTTT
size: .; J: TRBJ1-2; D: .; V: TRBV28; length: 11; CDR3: CASSALKGYTF; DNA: TGTGCCAGCAGTGCCTTGAAGGGCTACACCTTC
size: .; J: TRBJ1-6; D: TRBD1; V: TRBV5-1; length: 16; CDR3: CASQETGGPYNSPLHF; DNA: TGCGCCAGCCAGGAGACAGGGGGCCCCTATAATTCACCCCTCCACTTT
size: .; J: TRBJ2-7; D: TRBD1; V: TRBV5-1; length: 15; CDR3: CASSLDQGASYEQYF; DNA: TGCGCCAGCAGCTTGGACCAGGGGGCGAGCTACGAGCAGTACTTC
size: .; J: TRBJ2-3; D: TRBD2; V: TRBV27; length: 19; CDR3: CASSFRRTSGRMSTDTQYF; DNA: TGTGCCAGCAGTTTTAGGCGGACTAGCGGGAGGATGTCTACAGATACGCAGTATTTT
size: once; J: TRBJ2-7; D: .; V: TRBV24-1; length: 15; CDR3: CATSDLKSNPYEQYF; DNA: TGTGCCACCAGTGATTTGAAGTCAAATCCCTACGAGCAGTACTTC
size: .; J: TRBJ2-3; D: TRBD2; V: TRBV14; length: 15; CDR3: CASSQFTSGRNTQYF; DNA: TGTGCCAGCAGCCAATTTACTAGCGGGAGGAATACGCAGTATTTT
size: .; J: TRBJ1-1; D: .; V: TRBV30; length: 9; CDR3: CASVPGILF; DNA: TGTGCCTCCGTCCCAGGGATCCTCTTT
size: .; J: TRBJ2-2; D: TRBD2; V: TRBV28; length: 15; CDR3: CASSISGRATGELFF; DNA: TGTGCCAGCAGTATAAGCGGGAGAGCGACCGGGGAGCTGTTTTTT
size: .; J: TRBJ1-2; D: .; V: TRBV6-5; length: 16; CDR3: CASSYSEEGAGYGYTF; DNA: TGTGCCAGCAGTTACTCGGAGGAAGGGGCGGGCTATGGCTACACCTTC
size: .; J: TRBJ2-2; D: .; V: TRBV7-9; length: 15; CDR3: CASSLQGANTGELFF; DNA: TGTGCCAGCAGCTTACAGGGAGCGAACACCGGGGAGCTGTTTTTT
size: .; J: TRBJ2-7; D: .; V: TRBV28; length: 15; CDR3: CASSPGTAGSYEQYF; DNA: TGTGCCAGCAGTCCAGGGACTGCGGGGTCCTACGAGCAGTACTTC